This T cell receptor (beta chain) was captured in a study of regulatory T cells in long-lasting Graves disease. This clonotype has only a few counts. CDR3 regions were amplified by Arm-PCR using iRepertoire HTBI primers to build TCR beta libraries. Via MiXCR, TCRdb re-called the multiplex PCR reads, giving one row per CDR3 protein. The data hold 350,000 to 500,000 distinct CDR3 sequences, with under 25% observed a single time. Documented time point: persistent/refractory GD, antithyroid drugs over 5 years with positive TRAb. RNA from PBMCs was the source of the TCR library. This sequence was found in a female donor with Graves disease. This material consisted of peripheral blood mononuclear cells (PBMCs), taken when the disease was refractory, from a patient treated with antithyroid drugs.

DNA for the CDR3: TGCGCCAGCAGCTTATTCAGGGGTGACTATGGCTACACCTTC. Its protein product is CASSLFRGDYGYTF. The chain employs TRBV5-1 and TRBJ1-2, with TRBD1 as a possible D gene (6 bases). Germline V gene lookup returns CDR1 SGHRS and CDR2 YFSETQ. The CDR3 extends over 14 amino acids. With 2 bases removed from V and 3 bases from J, the gap between germline ends came to 11 bases.